A selection of T cell receptor beta chains follows, all from one sample in a study of blood T cell repertoires in COVID-19. Generated by immunoSEQ multiplex PCR, the TCRdb table keeps only in-frame clones and is missing some. The table shows 110,000 to 150,000 clones, with 88% occurring only once. Sequenced sample: peripheral blood. These receptors were collected from a man aged 65 to 85 with acute or convalescent COVID-19. Each CDR3 is given with its conserved first and last residue. A D gene is named only where the DNA matches it firmly. Size tells how often a clone was seen (once, few, many) or the class of an expanded clone, and some rows leave it out.

.	.	TRBV10-3	TRBJ1-1	CAITTPGGPGEAFF
.	.	TRBV14	TRBJ1-4	CASSQVLGGNEKLFF
.	TRBD2	TRBV7-2	TRBJ2-1	CASSLYGSGREQFF
.	.	TRBV10-2	TRBJ2-7	CASMKSEQYF
.	TRBD1	TRBV11-2	TRBJ1-2	CASSLWTGDYGYTF
.	.	TRBV24-1	TRBJ1-4	CATSDLLAGELEKLFF
.	.	TRBV11-3	TRBJ2-7	CASSFGPGEYEQYF
.	.	TRBV28	TRBJ2-7	CASTSRMGAIYEQYF
.	.	TRBV7-9	TRBJ1-6	CASSPHRASSNSPLHF
.	.	TRBV6-5	TRBJ2-7	CASRGGGRGYEQYF
.	TRBD2	TRBV4-1	TRBJ2-1	CASSQVTSGNLNEQFF
.	TRBD2	TRBV27	TRBJ2-1	CASSRTSGGRHEQFF
.	TRBD1	TRBV9	TRBJ2-6	CASSPSLGQEYSGANVLTF
.	TRBD1	TRBV6-5	TRBJ1-2	CASTLTGSYTF
.	TRBD2	TRBV11-2	TRBJ2-3	CASSLRWTSGSRTDTQYF
once	TRBD1	TRBV30	TRBJ2-7	CAWSAPWQGAGEQYF
.	.	TRBV7-8	TRBJ2-3	CASSLRRGQDTQYF
.	.	TRBV6-1	TRBJ1-6	CASSEAARASSYNSPLHF
.	.	TRBV9	TRBJ2-1	CASSVERVSYNEQFF
.	TRBD2	TRBV7-2	TRBJ2-2	CASSPRTSGLNTGELFF
.	TRBD2	TRBV28	TRBJ2-7	CASRLRGSGVIYEQYF
.	TRBD1	TRBV6-2/TRBV6-3	TRBJ2-3	CASSYSLGQGGGTDTQYF
.	.	TRBV3-1/TRBV3-2	TRBJ1-4	CASSQGGMNEKLFF
.	TRBD2	TRBV5-1	TRBJ2-1	CASSRAGEYNEQFF
once	TRBD1	TRBV18	TRBJ2-7	CASSEPGQPRHEQYF
.	.	TRBV30	TRBJ1-4	CAWGAHLGQGPNEKLFF
.	.	TRBV11-2	TRBJ1-4	CASRGQTGTNEKLFF
.	TRBD2	TRBV5-1	TRBJ2-2	CASSMAFSGSQVVAGELFF
.	.	TRBV7-3	TRBJ1-6	CASSFGTNNSPLHF
.	.	TRBV5-6	TRBJ2-3	CASSSSGSTDTQYF
.	TRBD1	TRBV19	TRBJ1-5	CASREGQYSNQPQHF
.	TRBD1	TRBV14	TRBJ2-7	CASSSQGRIYEQYF
.	.	TRBV18	TRBJ1-1	CASSPPGRTEKAEAFF
.	TRBD2	TRBV5-4	TRBJ2-5	CASSPGTSGGAGETQYF
.	TRBD2	TRBV5-1	TRBJ2-7	CASSPAGGNYEQYF
.	TRBD2	TRBV5-1	TRBJ2-5	CASSIFLAGQETQYF
.	.	TRBV5-1	TRBJ1-1	CASSPQGSTEAFF
.	TRBD1	TRBV19	TRBJ1-5	CASRTDRASNQPQHF
.	.	TRBV3-1/TRBV3-2	TRBJ2-7	CASSQVVHEQYF
.	TRBD2	TRBV14	TRBJ2-1	CASSQTTRGLAGGHEQFF
once	.	TRBV5-4	TRBJ2-2	CASSDRGELFF
few	TRBD1	TRBV27	TRBJ1-2	CASSSTGGYYGYTF
.	TRBD1	TRBV7-9	TRBJ1-1	CASSPRQGDVTEAFF
.	TRBD1	TRBV29-1	TRBJ1-5	CSVGWNGDRANQPQHF
.	.	TRBV7-9	TRBJ2-1	CASSLGTREQFF
.	TRBD1	TRBV2	TRBJ1-6	CASSVYRGAEYNSPLHF
.	TRBD1	TRBV5-4	TRBJ2-5	CASSLSGQGLETQYF